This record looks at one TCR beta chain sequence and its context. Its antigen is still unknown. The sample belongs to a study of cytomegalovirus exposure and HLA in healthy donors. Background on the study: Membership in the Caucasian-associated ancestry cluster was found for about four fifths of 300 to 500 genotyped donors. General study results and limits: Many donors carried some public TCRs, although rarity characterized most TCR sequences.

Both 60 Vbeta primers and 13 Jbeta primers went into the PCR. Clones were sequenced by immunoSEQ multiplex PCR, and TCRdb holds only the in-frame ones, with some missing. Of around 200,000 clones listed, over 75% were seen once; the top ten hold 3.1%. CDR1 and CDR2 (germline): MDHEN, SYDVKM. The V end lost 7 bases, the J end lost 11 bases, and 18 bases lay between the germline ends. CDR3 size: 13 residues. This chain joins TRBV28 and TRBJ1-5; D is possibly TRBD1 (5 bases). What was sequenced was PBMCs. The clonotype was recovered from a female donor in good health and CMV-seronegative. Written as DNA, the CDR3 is TGTGCCAGCAACCGGGGGGGGTTCGGGGCCCAGCATTTT. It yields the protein CASNRGGFGAQHF.